The clone carrying this T cell receptor (beta chain) was found a few times. TCRdb used MiXCR to reprocess the RT-PCR reads, holding one entry per CDR3 protein. In the table there are approximately 720,000 distinct CDR3 sequences, 14% of which are singletons. The sequenced sample consisted of memory CD4+ T cells from blood. The TCR was taken from a female donor in good health, serving as a healthy control.

The chain's CDR3 is CASSLVAGGTEAFF. CDR3 in DNA: TGTGCCAGCAGTTTAGTTGCAGGGGGCACTGAAGCTTTCTTT. V is TRBV12-3 or TRBV12-4 and J is TRBJ1-1, with 7 positions matching TRBD1. Losses at the gene ends were 1 base for V and 4 bases for J; bases not matched to a gene: 3. This CDR3 region has 14 residues.